The 32 T cell receptor beta chains listed next were all sequenced from one sample in a study of T-cell reconstitution after alpha-beta-depleted transplantation in children. As it was prepared, the TCRbeta library received unique molecular identifiers. TCRdb fed the PCR reads into MiXCR, producing one record per CDR3 protein. The sample holds approximately 130,000 distinct CDR3 sequences, about 9.9% seen once. The material was PBMCs, mostly from graft donor cells, obtained 180 days after TCRalphabeta/CD19-depleted stem cell transplant. The receptors were sampled from a girl under three years old who had a stem cell transplant for combined immunodeficiency, so the T cells may come from the graft donor.

This rearrangement joins TRBV24-1 to TRBJ2-3; 9 bases are shared with TRBD2. V lost 9 bases to trimming and J lost 1 base; unmatched junction nucleotides: 19. Per the germline V gene, CDR1 is KGHDR and CDR2 is SFDVKD. The CDR3 has 19 residues. The CDR3 protein is CATSGTNWKEREGTDTQYF. CDR3 DNA sequence: TGTGCCACCTCTGGGACAAACTGGAAGGAGCGGGAGGGCACAGATACGCAGTATTTT.

The chain has TRBV20-1 and TRBJ2-2, with TRBD2 identical over 7 bases. J lost 6 bases, V lost 6 bases, and 10 bases had no gene match. This CDR3 is built from 14 residues. Germline CDR1 and CDR2: DFQATT and SNEGSKA (reference sequence). The CDR3 loop is CSAAGTLPPGELFF. The CDR3 nucleotides read TGCAGTGCAGCGGGGACTCTCCCCCCCGGGGAGCTGTTTTTT.

This clonotype was found a few times. The CDR3 DNA reads as TGCGCCAGCAGCTTCCGACCCCCGGCCTACGAGCAGTACTTC. Translation: CASSFRPPAYEQYF. The V and J genes are TRBV5-1 and TRBJ2-7; unclear D gene. Looked up from germline, CDR1 is SGHRS and CDR2 is YFSETQ. The CDR3 is made up of 14 amino acids. V dropped 2 bases and J dropped 2 bases, with 11 bases sitting between them.

The genes are TRBV29-1 and TRBJ2-7; D remains unclear. The V gene lost 6 bases and the J gene lost 3 bases, with 9 bases spanning the gap. From germline, CDR1 is SQVTM and CDR2 ANQGSEA. The CDR3 runs to 11 residues. The CDR3 coding sequence is TGCAGCGTGACCTGGGACTACGAGCAGTACTTC. Its protein is CSVTWDYEQYF.

Concerning this clonotype: One end of the junction does not line up with germline, which may come from a read error. The chain couples TRBV6-2 or TRBV6-3 to TRBJ2-2, with D hard to call. The germline V gene has CDR1 MNHEY and CDR2 SVGEGT. This CDR3 is built from 15 residues. The CDR3 DNA sequence: TGTGCCAGCAGTTACTCTTGGTTGAACACCGCGGAGCTGTTTTTT. Translation: CASSYSWLNTAELFF.

In this sample, this clonotype turned up a few times. The V gene is TRBV20-1, the J gene TRBJ2-1; either TRBD1 or TRBD2 may supply D (5 bases each). Germline V lookup: CDR1 DFQATT, CDR2 SNEGSKA (reference sequence). The CDR3 contains 15 residues. Trimming shortened V by 6 bases and J by 10 bases, and 25 bases separated the two germline ends. CDR3: CSARRDPYSQDEQFF. CDR3 nucleotide sequence: TGCAGTGCAAGAAGGGACCCCTATAGCCAGGACGAGCAGTTCTTC.

This clonotype came up a few times. The chain carries TRBV3-1 and TRBJ2-7, with 7 positions matching TRBD2. CDR1 and CDR2 from the germline V gene are LGHDT and YNNKEL (reference sequence). This CDR3 is built from 16 residues. Losses at the gene ends were 6 bases for V and 5 bases for J; bases not matched to a gene: 16. Written as DNA, the CDR3 is TGTGCCAGCAGGGGCTTTGGACGGACTAGGGACGACGAGCAGTACTTC. Its protein is CASRGFGRTRDDEQYF.

This clonotype occurred a few times. The chain carries TRBV5-1 and TRBJ1-1; 7 positions agree with TRBD1. V lost 5 bases and J lost 1; bases outside the gene matches: 14. The CDR3 spans 17 residues. Per the germline V gene, CDR1 is SGHRS and CDR2 is YFSETQ. CDR3 bases: TGCGCCAGCAGAGCCCCAGGAGTCAGGGGGGAGAACACTGAAGCTTTCTTT. Translated, it gives CASRAPGVRGENTEAFF.

V and J are TRBV5-1 and TRBJ2-5, with a weak D call TRBD1 (6 bases). Looked up from germline, CDR1 is SGHRS and CDR2 is YFSETQ. The CDR3 has 15 amino acids. V was shortened by 0 bases and J by 2 bases, with 11 bases between the two germline ends. The CDR3 bases are TGCGCCAGCAGCTTGGACAGGGTAGTACAAGAGACCCAGTACTTC. Its protein product is CASSLDRVVQETQYF.

This clonotype turned up a few times. This chain connects TRBV18 to TRBJ2-7; no clear D gene. This CDR3 spans 14 amino acids. Germline V gene lookup returns CDR1 KGHSH and CDR2 LQKENI. Trimming left V 1 base short and J 3 bases short, with 10 bases between. The CDR3 spells CASSPLRQSYEQYF. The CDR3 nucleotides are TGTGCCAGCTCACCACTCCGGCAAAGCTACGAGCAGTACTTC.

The table lists this clonotype with many counts. This sequence joins TRBV7-3 and TRBJ2-3, with 9 bases lining up with TRBD2. The CDR3 totals 14 residues. V lost 4 bases and J lost 2; bases outside the gene matches: 1. In germline, CDR1 is SGHTA, CDR2 FQGTGA. The CDR3 sequence is CASSSSGNTDTQYF. The DNA for the CDR3 is TGTGCCAGCAGCTCTAGCGGGAACACAGATACGCAGTATTTT. Based on the CDR3 plus reference TRBV7-3 and TRBJ2-3, the full variable domain is GAGVSQTPSNKVTEKGKYVELRCDPISGHTALYWYRQSLGQGPEFLIYFQGTGAADDSGLPNDRFFAVRPEGSVSTLKIQRTERGDSAVYLCASSSSGNTDTQYFGPGTRLTVL.

This clonotype was seen more than once but under ten times. The chain is built from TRBV5-1 and TRBJ2-2; 8 bases map to TRBD1. CDR1 and CDR2 from the germline V gene are SGHRS and YFSETQ. V lost 4 bases, J lost 7 bases, and 6 bases stayed unmatched. This CDR3 spans 14 amino acids. The DNA of the CDR3 is TGCGCCAGCAGCACCGGACAGGGTATCGGGGAGCTGTTTTTT. This gives the protein CASSTGQGIGELFF. The variable domain in full, completed from reference TRBV5-1 and TRBJ2-2, reads KAGVTQTPRYLIKTRGQQVTLSCSPISGHRSVSWYQQTPGQGLQFLFEYFSETQRNKGNFPGRFSGRQFSNSRSEMNVSTLELGDSALYLCASSTGQGIGELFFGEGSRLTVL.

This clonotype was counted only a few times. J is TRBJ2-2 and V is TRBV11-3; D is possibly TRBD1 or TRBD2 (5 bases each). Trimming cost V 5 bases and J 1 base, with 17 bases left between them. The CDR3 totals 17 residues. CDR1 SGHNT and CDR2 YENEEA come from the germline V gene. The CDR3 DNA reads TGTGCCAGCAGCCCAGTGCCCGGGACGGAGAACACCGGGGAGCTGTTTTTT. This sequence encodes CASSPVPGTENTGELFF.

This clonotype was counted many times. V and J are TRBV7-2 and TRBJ2-7, with 8 positions matching TRBD1. Per germline, CDR1 SGHTA and CDR2 FQGNSA. The CDR3 totals 14 residues. With 5 bases clipped from V and 6 bases from J, the junction kept 9 bases outside the gene matches. The CDR3 loop reads CASSASGTGLEQYF. The CDR3 region has the DNA TGTGCCAGCAGCGCTTCCGGGACAGGACTCGAGCAGTACTTC.

This clonotype was detected a few times. The chain employs TRBV29-1 and TRBJ2-1, with TRBD2 matching 7 bases. V lost 3 bases, J lost 0 bases, and 20 bases stayed unmatched. This CDR3 is 20 amino acids long. Germline V lookup: CDR1 SQVTM, CDR2 ANQGSEA. This chain's CDR3 is CSVDAPVGGYDTTSYNEQFF. The CDR3 nucleotides are TGCAGCGTTGACGCCCCTGTCGGGGGGTACGACACTACCTCCTACAATGAGCAGTTCTTC.

The sample holds a few counts of this clonotype. The chain links TRBV9 to TRBJ2-3; TRBD2 agrees at 7 bases. Losses at the gene ends were 2 bases for V and 2 bases for J; bases not matched to a gene: 5. The CDR3 contains 15 residues. Germline V CDR1 and CDR2: SGDLS, YYNGEE. CDR3 residues: CASSVGTTTTDTQYF. Written as DNA, the CDR3 is TGTGCCAGCAGCGTGGGGACTACTACCACAGATACGCAGTATTTT.

Turning to this clonotype: Being one base from a much bigger clone, this may be a read error. The chain joins TRBV20-1 to TRBJ2-1; 9 bases align to TRBD2. Unmatched junction bases numbered 14, after V lost 3 bases and J lost 5 bases. This CDR3 is 17 amino acids long. Germline lookup yields CDR1 DFQATT and CDR2 SNEGSKA (reference sequence). The CDR3 protein is CSASSFLAGVAHNEQFF. In DNA, the CDR3 is TGCAGTGCTAGTTCGTTCTTAGCGGGAGTAGCCCACAATGAGCAGTTCTTC.

The table lists this clonotype with a few counts. The chain couples TRBV27 to TRBJ2-7; no clear D gene. CDR1 is MNHEY, CDR2 SMNVEV, per germline (reference sequence). The CDR3 has 15 amino acids. V was shortened by 5 bases and J by 0 bases, with 14 bases between the two germline ends. Here the CDR3 DNA reads TGTGCCAGCAGTCTCCTCCAGGCGAGCTCCTACGAGCAGTACTTC. It is translated as CASSLLQASSYEQYF.

This clonotype was counted between two and nine times. The chain joins TRBV6-2 or TRBV6-3 to TRBJ2-1, with TRBD2 matching 8 bases. The CDR3 extends over 16 amino acids. Germline V gives CDR1 MNHEY, CDR2 SVGEGT. Trimming took 0 bases from V and 4 from J; bases not matched to a gene: 5. CDR3 nucleotides: TGTGCCAGCAGTTACTCTCCGGGACTAGTTTACAATGAGCAGTTCTTC. The encoded protein is CASSYSPGLVYNEQFF.

This clonotype was recorded at least ten times. A read error may account for a junction end that differs from germline. The rearrangement uses TRBV7-9 and TRBJ2-1, with TRBD1 identical over 8 bases. CDR3 length: 15 amino acids. Germline lookup yields CDR1 SEHNR and CDR2 FQNEAQ (reference sequence). CDR3 in amino acids: CASNLEDREYYEQFF. DNA of the CDR3: TGTGCCAGCAACTTAGAGGACAGGGAGTATTATGAGCAGTTCTTC.

V is TRBV5-5 and J is TRBJ2-7; TRBD2 is a possible D gene (5 bases). V was pared by 1 base and J by 5 bases, with 13 bases between. This CDR3 contains 14 residues. The germline CDR1 and CDR2 sequences are SGHKS and YYEKEE (reference sequence). The CDR3: CASSLFRGTDEQYF. The DNA of the CDR3 is TGTGCCAGCAGCTTGTTCCGGGGTACCGACGAGCAGTACTTC.

V usage is TRBV5-1 and J usage is TRBJ1-1; D perhaps matches TRBD1 (6 bases). In germline, CDR1 is SGHRS, CDR2 YFSETQ. The CDR3 is 16 amino acids. Trimming left V 2 bases short and J 0 bases short, with 14 bases between. The CDR3 DNA sequence: TGCGCCAGCAGCTTTGGTACAGGGCTCTTGAACACTGAAGCTTTCTTT. Residues: CASSFGTGLLNTEAFF.

A remark on this clonotype: Germline is not matched at one junction end, which may reflect a read error. The chain joins TRBV20-1 to TRBJ2-5; D perhaps matches TRBD2 (7 bases). This CDR3 has 15 amino acids. The germline V gene encodes CDR1 DFQATT and CDR2 SNEGSKA (reference sequence). CDR3 amino acids: CSASEGGGYQESQYF. CDR3 in DNA: TGCAGTGCCAGCGAAGGGGGAGGGTACCAAGAGAGCCAGTACTTC.

This clonotype turned up a few times. The V gene is TRBV19, the J gene TRBJ2-5; tentative D call: TRBD2 (5 bases). V lost 3 bases, J lost 2 bases, and 16 bases lay in between. Germline CDR1 and CDR2: LNHDA and SQIVND (reference sequence). CDR3 size: 16 residues. The CDR3 nucleotides read TGTGCCAGTAGTATCGGTGGAGGAGATTCACAAGAGACCCAGTACTTC. Its translation is CASSIGGGDSQETQYF.

The table lists this clonotype with a few counts. This chain uses TRBV11-1 with TRBJ1-5; a weak D match, TRBD1 (6 bases). Germline V gives CDR1 SGHAT, CDR2 FQDESV (reference sequence). V dropped 5 bases and J dropped 6 bases, with 32 bases sitting between them. This CDR3 spans 20 amino acids. The CDR3 coding sequence is TGTGCCAGCAGCCACACGGGAAAAACGACAAGTGGGGGCCCGGTTCAGCCCCAGCATTTT. Translation gives CASSHTGKTTSGGPVQPQHF.

A few counts support this clonotype. The chain is built from TRBV20-1 and TRBJ2-5, with D uncertain. This CDR3 has 15 amino acids. Germline loops: CDR1 DFQATT, CDR2 SNEGSKA (reference sequence). V lost 3 bases, J lost 1 base, and 15 bases lay in between. The CDR3 loop is CSASPLHLVQETQYF. DNA of the CDR3: TGCAGTGCTAGTCCTTTACATCTCGTCCAAGAGACCCAGTACTTC.

This chain links TRBV20-1 with TRBJ2-6; D unresolved. CDR3 length equals 13 residues. In germline, CDR1 is DFQATT, CDR2 SNEGSKA (reference sequence). The V end was cut by 6 bases, the J end by 4 bases, with 10 bases between. CDR3 in amino acids: CSAARRGANVLTF. For the CDR3, the DNA is TGCAGTGCGGCGCGGCGCGGGGCCAACGTCCTGACTTTC.

As concerns this clonotype: The junction departs from germline at one end; a sequencing error may be responsible. V and J are TRBV5-5 and TRBJ1-2; the D is unclear. CDR1 is SGHKS and CDR2 is YYEKEE in the germline V gene (reference sequence). The CDR3 runs to 16 residues. CDR3 nucleotides: TGTGCCAGCAGCTTGGTAATTTCAGGCAGTAACTATGGCTACCCCTTC. It translates to CASSLVISGSNYGYPF.

This chain connects TRBV28 to TRBJ1-1; D is perhaps TRBD1 (5 bases). The CDR3 covers 12 residues. Trimming left V 5 bases short and J 11 bases short, with 15 bases between. Germline V lookup: CDR1 MDHEN, CDR2 SYDVKM. Here the CDR3 reads CASSLPGRMAFF. The DNA of the CDR3 is TGTGCCAGCAGTCTTCCGGGACGGATGGCTTTCTTT.

This clonotype was counted many times. The J gene is TRBJ2-6, the V gene TRBV9; D call uncertain. Trimming cost V 1 base and J 1 base, with 9 bases left between them. Germline assignment: CDR1 SGDLS and CDR2 YYNGEE. The CDR3 is 16 amino acids. The CDR3 sequence: CASSVILGSGANVLTF. CDR3 DNA sequence: TGTGCCAGCAGCGTAATATTGGGGTCTGGGGCCAACGTCCTGACTTTC. Filled out from reference TRBV9 and TRBJ2-6, the complete variable domain reads DSGVTQTPKHLITATGQRVTLRCSPRSGDLSVYWYQQSLDQGLQFLIQYYNGEERAKGNILERFSAQQFPDLHSELNLSSLELGDSALYFCASSVILGSGANVLTFGAGSRLTVL.

This clonotype was seen a handful of times. The J gene is TRBJ2-2, the V gene TRBV7-8; 14 nucleotides align to TRBD2. Trimming removed 11 bases from V and 3 bases from J; junction bases left unmatched: 8. CDR1 and CDR2 (germline): SGHVS, FQNEAQ. CDR3 size: 16 residues. The CDR3 reads CAGSTSGGADTGELFF. The DNA for the CDR3 is TGTGCCGGGTCGACTAGCGGGGGGGCGGACACCGGGGAGCTGTTTTTT.

This clonotype was seen ten or more times. The CDR3 is CASSYPRLAGYNEQFF. CDR3 bases: TGTGCCAGCAGTTACCCTCGACTAGCGGGATACAATGAGCAGTTCTTC. The V and J genes are TRBV6-2 or TRBV6-3 and TRBJ2-1; 11 positions agree with TRBD2. Germline values: CDR1 MNHEY, CDR2 SVGEGT. The CDR3 extends over 16 amino acids. V gave up 2 bases and J gave up 4 bases; unmatched junction bases: 4.